These 11 T cell receptor beta chains share one sample of origin, sequenced in a study of blood T cell repertoires in COVID-19. Sequencing used immunoSEQ multiplex PCR; TCRdb keeps in-frame clones, though not all of them. The data hold under 400,000 clones, with around 91% observed a single time. The sample was peripheral blood. Receptor source: a man aged 18 to 30 with active or convalescent COVID-19.

The rearrangement joins TRBV6-1 to TRBJ2-7; no clear D. CDR1 MNHNS and CDR2 SASEGT come from the germline V gene. Trimming removed 5 bases from V and 1 base from J, with 6 bases in between. The CDR3 is 12 residues long. Here the CDR3 reads CASSYSSYEQYF. The DNA of the CDR3 is TGTGCCAGCAGTTATTCTTCCTACGAGCAGTACTTC.

The chain carries TRBV7-2 and TRBJ2-5, with TRBD2 matching 8 bases. After removal of 3 bases from V and 1 base from J, the junction contained 13 bases not matched to a gene. The CDR3 length is 18 residues. Germline V gene data show CDR1 as SGHTA and CDR2 as FQGNSA. This CDR3 reads CASSLAPWGGGIQETQYF. The CDR3 nucleotides are TGTGCCAGCAGCTTGGCCCCCTGGGGCGGGGGGATCCAAGAGACCCAGTACTTC.

The chain links TRBV2 to TRBJ2-1; TRBD2 is a possible D gene (6 bases). The CDR3 is 12 residues long. CDR1 and CDR2 from the germline V gene are SNHLY and FYNNEI. V dropped 1 base and J dropped 15 bases, with 13 bases sitting between them. The CDR3 DNA reads as TGTGCCAGCAGTGAAGTGGTAGTGGGGGGGTTCTTC. Translation gives CASSEVVVGGFF. The full variable domain, rest sourced from reference TRBV2 and TRBJ2-1, is EPEVTQTPSHQVTQMGQEVILRCVPISNHLYFYWYRQILGQKVEFLVSFYNNEISEKSEIFDDQFSVERPDGSNFTLKIRSTKLEDSAMYFCASSEVVVGGFFGPGTRLTVL.

The table lists this clone with a count of one. The J gene is TRBJ1-2, the V gene TRBV19, with TRBD1 identical over 8 bases. Trimming removed 7 bases from V and 5 bases from J; junction bases left unmatched: 9. Germline-derived CDR1 and CDR2 are LNHDA and SQIVND (reference sequence). The CDR3 has 14 amino acids. CDR3 nucleotide sequence: TGTGCCAGTACTCGGACAGGGAAGGAGTATGGCTACACCTTC. Encoded protein: CASTRTGKEYGYTF.

This chain joins TRBV27 and TRBJ2-2; D perhaps matches TRBD2 (6 bases). The CDR3 runs 16 residues. Germline CDR1 is MNHEY and CDR2 is SMNVEV (reference sequence). V was trimmed by 6 bases and J by 3 bases, leaving 17 bases between them. CDR3 sequence reads: CASRGGWTIDTGELFF. The DNA for the CDR3 is TGTGCCAGCAGAGGAGGATGGACTATAGACACCGGGGAGCTGTTTTTT.

V and J are TRBV2 and TRBJ1-5, with 9 bases identical to TRBD1. The germline gives CDR1 SNHLY, CDR2 FYNNEI. The CDR3 covers 16 residues. The V segment lost 2 bases and the J segment 7 bases; nucleotides outside the gene matches: 9. The CDR3 bases are TGTGCCAGCAGTGAACAGGGACAGGGTGTTGGGCAGCCCCAGCATTTT. Translated: CASSEQGQGVGQPQHF.

The V gene is TRBV18, the J gene TRBJ2-2, with D possibly TRBD1 on 6 matching bases. Trimming cost V 5 bases and J 2 bases, with 15 bases left between them. The CDR3 spans 16 residues. CDR1 and CDR2 from the germline V gene are KGHSH and LQKENI. The CDR3 bases are TGTGCCAGCTCAACGGGACACACAACTAACACCGGGGAGCTGTTTTTT. Protein sequence: CASSTGHTTNTGELFF.

This chain connects TRBV10-2 to TRBJ2-7; tentatively, D is TRBD1 (6 bases). Between the trimmed V and J ends, which lost 6 bases and 3 bases, there was a span of 12 bases. In germline, CDR1 is WSHSY, CDR2 SAAADI. The CDR3 is made up of 13 amino acids. CDR3: CASRIGQSYEQYF. The CDR3 DNA sequence: TGCGCCAGCAGGATCGGACAGAGCTACGAGCAGTACTTC.

The chain links TRBV7-9 to TRBJ2-7; TRBD2 agrees at 9 bases. CDR1 and CDR2 from the germline V gene are SEHNR and FQNEAQ (reference sequence). CDR3 size: 14 residues. V gave up 10 bases and J gave up 5 bases; unmatched junction bases: 12. The CDR3 reads CATTVGGGDDEQYF. In DNA form, the CDR3 reads TGTGCCACCACTGTGGGCGGGGGGGACGACGAGCAGTACTTC.

This chain connects TRBV20-1 to TRBJ2-5, with D hard to call. The CDR3 sequence is 9 residues long. The germline CDR1 and CDR2 sequences are DFQATT and SNEGSKA (reference sequence). CDR3 residues: CSLQETQYF. The CDR3 DNA reads TGCAGCCTTCAAGAGACCCAGTACTTC.

This chain connects TRBV29-1 to TRBJ1-2, with a weak D call TRBD1 (5 bases). Deletions cut 7 bases from V and 4 bases from J, with 16 bases between. The CDR3 runs to 13 residues. Germline CDR1 and CDR2: SQVTM and ANQGSEA. The CDR3, as DNA: TGCAGCGCCGGTACAGGAGGGCCCTATGGCTACACCTTC. It translates to CSAGTGGPYGYTF. The entire variable domain, with the rest obtained from reference TRBV29-1 and TRBJ1-2, is as follows: SAVISQKPSRDICQRGTSLTIQCQVDSQVTMMFWYRQQPGQSLTLIATANQGSEATYESGFVIDKFPISRPNLTFSTLTVSNMSPEDSSIYLCSAGTGGPYGYTFGSGTRLTVV.